This TCR beta chain was identified during a study of OX40 agonist ivuxolimab in advanced cancers. Study details: In this cohort, patients received ivuxolimab, an agonistic anti-OX40 (CD134) antibody.

Blood sampling took place at baseline, cycle 4 day 1, and cycle 7 day 1. The CDR3 covers 16 residues. Germline V gene sequence: CDR1 MNHEY, CDR2 SMNVEV (reference sequence). V was pared by 3 bases and J by 0 bases, with 14 bases between. Profiled with immunoSEQ multiplex PCR; TCRdb holds only in-frame clones, not every one. The data contain 65,000 to 70,000 clones, 80% to 85% of them singletons. The rearrangement links TRBV27 to TRBJ1-2; D remains ambiguous. The sample in question was CD4+ or CD8+ T cells sorted from blood, obtained in a trial of the OX40 agonist ivuxolimab. The sequence was collected from an adult with an advanced solid tumor such as melanoma, head and neck, liver or kidney cancer. DNA of the CDR3: TGTGCCAGCAGTTTGACGGCCCGGGCCGCTAACTATGGCTACACCTTC. Translated, it gives CASSLTARAANYGYTF.